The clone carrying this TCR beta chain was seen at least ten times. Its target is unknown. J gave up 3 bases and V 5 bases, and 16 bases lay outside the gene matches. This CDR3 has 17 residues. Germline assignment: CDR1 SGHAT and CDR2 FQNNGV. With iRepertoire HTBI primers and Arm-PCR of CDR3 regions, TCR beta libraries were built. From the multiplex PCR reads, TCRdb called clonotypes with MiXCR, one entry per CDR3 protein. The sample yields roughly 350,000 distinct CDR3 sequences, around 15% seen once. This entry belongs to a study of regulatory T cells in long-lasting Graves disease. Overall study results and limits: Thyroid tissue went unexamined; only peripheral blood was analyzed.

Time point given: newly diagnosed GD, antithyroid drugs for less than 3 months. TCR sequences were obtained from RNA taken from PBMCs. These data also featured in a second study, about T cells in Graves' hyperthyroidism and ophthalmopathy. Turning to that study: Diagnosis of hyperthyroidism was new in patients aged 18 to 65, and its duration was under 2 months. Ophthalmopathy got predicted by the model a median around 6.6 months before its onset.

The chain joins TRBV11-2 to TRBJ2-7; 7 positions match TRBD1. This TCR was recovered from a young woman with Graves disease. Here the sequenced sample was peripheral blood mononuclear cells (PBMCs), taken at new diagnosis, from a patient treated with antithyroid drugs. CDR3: CASSVGTATQGGYEQYF. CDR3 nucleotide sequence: TGTGCCAGCAGCGTAGGGACAGCCACTCAGGGTGGCTACGAGCAGTACTTC.